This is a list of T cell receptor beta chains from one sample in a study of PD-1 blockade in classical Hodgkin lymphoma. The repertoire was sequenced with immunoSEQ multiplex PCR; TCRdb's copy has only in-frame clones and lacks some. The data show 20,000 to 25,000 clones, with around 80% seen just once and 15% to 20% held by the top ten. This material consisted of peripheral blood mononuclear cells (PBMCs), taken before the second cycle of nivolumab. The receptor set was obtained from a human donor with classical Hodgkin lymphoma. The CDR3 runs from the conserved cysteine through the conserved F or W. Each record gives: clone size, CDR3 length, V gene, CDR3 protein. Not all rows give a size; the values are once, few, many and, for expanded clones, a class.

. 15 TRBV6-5 CASSYEVGPDNEQFF
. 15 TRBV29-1 CSATSGSGSSDTQYF
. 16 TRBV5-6 CASSPRLAAPLNEQFF
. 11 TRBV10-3 CAISGTDTQYF
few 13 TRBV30 CAWSVWGRDEAFF
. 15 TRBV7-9 CASSPGGTFQETQYF
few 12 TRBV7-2 CASSLVPHEQYF
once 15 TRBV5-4 CASSFRSGIQETQYF
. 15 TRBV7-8 CASSSRTGRSNTIYF
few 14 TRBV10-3 CATDTSGGGGEQFF
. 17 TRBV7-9 CASSPRTSGVGDNEQFF
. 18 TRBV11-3 CASSLDVQSGEVNYGYTF
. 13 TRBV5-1 CASSSGTGEVLTF
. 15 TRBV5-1 CASRPGTTSGNTIYF
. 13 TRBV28 CASSDTGSETQYF
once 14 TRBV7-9 CASSRGGPGNTIYF
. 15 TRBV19 CASSRVRSFFEAQHF
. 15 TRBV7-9 CASSLVVSGASRQYF
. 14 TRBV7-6 CASSLGAGYQPQHF
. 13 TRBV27 CASSSRHGNEAFF
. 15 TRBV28 CASSPQTGGDEKLFF
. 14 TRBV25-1 CASSSGQGRYGYTF
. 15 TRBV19 CASSITSGVYNEQFF
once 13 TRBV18 CASSPTAYNEQFF
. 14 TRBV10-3 CAISRTGTSGEQYF
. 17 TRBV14 CASKKRELAGFEETQYF
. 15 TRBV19 CASSIEGRLDTEAFF
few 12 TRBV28 CASSGTVGEQYF
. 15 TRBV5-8 CASSQWTGFDYGYTF
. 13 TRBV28 CASKGQPNYGYTF
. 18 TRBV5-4 CASTLTAGTSLSYNEQFF
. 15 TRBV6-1 CASGRRTGRGETQYF
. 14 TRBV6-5 CASSYTGGTGELFF
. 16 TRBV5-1 CASSLRTGSSYNEQFF
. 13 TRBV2 CASSVRATTEAFF
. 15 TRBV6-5 CASSYVGSMVDEQYF
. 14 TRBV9 CASSVHGNTGELFF
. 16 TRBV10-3 CAISPSSGRGEETQYF
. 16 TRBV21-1 CASSKKIRTANYGYTF
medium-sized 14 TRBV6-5 CASSSGTSGYEQYF